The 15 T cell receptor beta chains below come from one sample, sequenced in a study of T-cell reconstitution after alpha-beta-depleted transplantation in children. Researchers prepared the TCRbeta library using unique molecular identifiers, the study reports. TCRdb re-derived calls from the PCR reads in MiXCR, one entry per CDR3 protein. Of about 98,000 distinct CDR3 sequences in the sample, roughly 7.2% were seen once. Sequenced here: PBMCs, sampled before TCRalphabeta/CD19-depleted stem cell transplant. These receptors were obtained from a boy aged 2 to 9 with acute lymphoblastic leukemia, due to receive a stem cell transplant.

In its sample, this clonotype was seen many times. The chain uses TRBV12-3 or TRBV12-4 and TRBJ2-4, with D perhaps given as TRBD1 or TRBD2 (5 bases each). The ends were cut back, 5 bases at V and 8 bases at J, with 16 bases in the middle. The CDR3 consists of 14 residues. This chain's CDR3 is CASSPSPLGDIQYF. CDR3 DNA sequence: TGTGCCAGCAGTCCCAGCCCCCTGGGGGACATTCAGTACTTC.

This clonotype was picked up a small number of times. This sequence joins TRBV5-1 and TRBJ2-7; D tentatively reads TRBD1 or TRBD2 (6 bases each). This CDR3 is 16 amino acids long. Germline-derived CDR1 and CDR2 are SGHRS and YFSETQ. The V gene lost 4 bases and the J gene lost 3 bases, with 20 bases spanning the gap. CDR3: CASSPGGGRLGYEQYF. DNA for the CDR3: TGCGCCAGCAGCCCGGGTGGGGGGCGTCTCGGCTACGAGCAGTACTTC.

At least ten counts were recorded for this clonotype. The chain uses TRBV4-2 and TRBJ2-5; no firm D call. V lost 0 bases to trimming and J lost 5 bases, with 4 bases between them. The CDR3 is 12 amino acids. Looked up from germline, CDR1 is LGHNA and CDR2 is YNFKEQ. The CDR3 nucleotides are TGTGCCAGCAGCCAAGATTCGGAGACCCAGTACTTC. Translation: CASSQDSETQYF.

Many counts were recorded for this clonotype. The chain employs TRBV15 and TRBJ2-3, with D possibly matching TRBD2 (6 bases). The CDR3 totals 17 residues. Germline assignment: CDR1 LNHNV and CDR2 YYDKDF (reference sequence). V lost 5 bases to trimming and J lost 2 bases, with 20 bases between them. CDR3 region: CATSSPRAGGVTDTQYF. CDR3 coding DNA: TGTGCCACCAGCTCTCCCAGGGCGGGCGGGGTCACAGATACGCAGTATTTT.

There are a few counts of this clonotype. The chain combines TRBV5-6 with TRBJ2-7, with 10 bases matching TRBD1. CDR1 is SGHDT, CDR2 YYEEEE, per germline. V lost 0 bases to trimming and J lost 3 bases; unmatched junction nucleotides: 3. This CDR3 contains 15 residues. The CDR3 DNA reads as TGTGCCAGCAGCTTGGGGACAGGGGGACTCTACGAGCAGTACTTC. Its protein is CASSLGTGGLYEQYF.

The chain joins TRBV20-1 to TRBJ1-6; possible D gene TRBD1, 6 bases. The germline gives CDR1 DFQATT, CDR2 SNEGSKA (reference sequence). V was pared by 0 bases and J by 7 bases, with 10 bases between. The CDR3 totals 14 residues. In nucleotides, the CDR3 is TGCAGTGCTAGAGATTCAGGGGTAAATTCACCCCTCCACTTT. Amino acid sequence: CSARDSGVNSPLHF.

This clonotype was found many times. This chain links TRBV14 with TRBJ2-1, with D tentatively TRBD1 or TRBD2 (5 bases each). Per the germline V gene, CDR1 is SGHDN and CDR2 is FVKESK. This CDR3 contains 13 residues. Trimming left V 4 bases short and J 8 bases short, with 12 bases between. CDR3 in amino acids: CASSPFRGDEQFF. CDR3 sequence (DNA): TGTGCCAGCAGCCCATTCCGGGGCGATGAGCAGTTCTTC.

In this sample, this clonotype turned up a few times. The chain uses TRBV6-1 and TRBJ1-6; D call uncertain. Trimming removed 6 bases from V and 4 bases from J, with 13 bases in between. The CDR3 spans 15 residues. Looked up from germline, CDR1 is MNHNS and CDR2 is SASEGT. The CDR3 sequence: CASRARGSYNSPLHF. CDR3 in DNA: TGTGCCAGCAGAGCTAGAGGCTCTTATAATTCACCCCTCCACTTT.

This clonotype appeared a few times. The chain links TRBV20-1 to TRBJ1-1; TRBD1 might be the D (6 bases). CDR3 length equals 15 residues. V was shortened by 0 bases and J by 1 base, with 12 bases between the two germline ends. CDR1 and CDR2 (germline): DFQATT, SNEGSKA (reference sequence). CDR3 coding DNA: TGCAGTGCTAGAGAGGACAGAGAATCGAACACTGAAGCTTTCTTT. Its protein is CSAREDRESNTEAFF.

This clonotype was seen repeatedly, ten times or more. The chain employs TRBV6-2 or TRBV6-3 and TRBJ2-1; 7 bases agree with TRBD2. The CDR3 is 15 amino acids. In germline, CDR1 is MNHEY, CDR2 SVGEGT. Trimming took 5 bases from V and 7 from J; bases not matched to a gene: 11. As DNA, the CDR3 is TGTGCCAGCAGTACGGGGGGTGATAGCGTAAATGAGCAGTTCTTC. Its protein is CASSTGGDSVNEQFF.

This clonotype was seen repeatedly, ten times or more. CDR3 amino acids: CAISEGGFQETQYF. DNA of the CDR3: TGTGCCATCAGTGAGGGGGGCTTTCAAGAGACCCAGTACTTC. The chain combines TRBV10-3 with TRBJ2-5; D may be TRBD1 (6 bases). CDR3 length equals 14 residues. The germline CDR1 and CDR2 sequences are ENHRY and SYGVKD. The V end lost 2 bases, the J end lost 2 bases, and 9 bases lay between the germline ends.

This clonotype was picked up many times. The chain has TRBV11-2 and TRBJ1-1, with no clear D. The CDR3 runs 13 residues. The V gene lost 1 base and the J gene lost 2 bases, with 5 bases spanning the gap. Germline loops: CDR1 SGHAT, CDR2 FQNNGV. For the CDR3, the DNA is TGTGCCAGCAGCTTAGGTCTAAACACTGAAGCTTTCTTT. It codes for CASSLGLNTEAFF.

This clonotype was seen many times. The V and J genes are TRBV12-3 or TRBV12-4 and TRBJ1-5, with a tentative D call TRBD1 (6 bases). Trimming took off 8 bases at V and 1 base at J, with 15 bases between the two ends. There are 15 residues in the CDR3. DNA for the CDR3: TGTGCCAGCGCCAAAACAGGGCGCAGCAATCAGCCCCAGCATTTT. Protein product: CASAKTGRSNQPQHF.

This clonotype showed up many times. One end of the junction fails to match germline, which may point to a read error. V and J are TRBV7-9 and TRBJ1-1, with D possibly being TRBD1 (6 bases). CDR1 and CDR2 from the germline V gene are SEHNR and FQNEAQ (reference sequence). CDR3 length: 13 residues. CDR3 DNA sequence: TGTGCCAGCAGCTTGAACCGGGACACCGAAGCTTTCTTT. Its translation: CASSLNRDTEAFF.

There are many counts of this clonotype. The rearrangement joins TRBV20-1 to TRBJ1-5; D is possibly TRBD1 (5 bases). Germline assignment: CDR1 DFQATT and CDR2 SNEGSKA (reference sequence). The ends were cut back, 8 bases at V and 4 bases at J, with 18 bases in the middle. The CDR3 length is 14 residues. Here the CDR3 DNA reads TGCAGTCCCCCCAGAGGGGTAGATAATCAGCCCCAGCATTTT. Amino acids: CSPPRGVDNQPQHF.